Listed below are T cell receptor beta chains from one sample, sequenced in a study of T cells in Graves' hyperthyroidism and ophthalmopathy. TCRdb processed the multiplex PCR reads anew with MiXCR; each CDR3 protein has one entry. The sample carries around 260,000 distinct CDR3 sequences, around 25% recorded once. The sample consisted of blood. These receptors originate from a man in his forties with Graves' hyperthyroidism that later progressed to Graves' ophthalmopathy. The conserved cysteine and the conserved F or W are not part of the CDR3 here.

CDR3aa: ASSQGTLSKNIQY
v_gene: TRBV19
j_gene: TRBJ2-4

CDR3aa: ASGAGGSGYEQY
v_gene: TRBV6-1
j_gene: TRBJ2-7

CDR3aa: ASSGQGTYGYT
v_gene: TRBV6-1
j_gene: TRBJ1-2

CDR3aa: ASSIGRGPNTEAF
v_gene: TRBV19
j_gene: TRBJ1-1

CDR3aa: SAMGGVQNTEAF
v_gene: TRBV29-1
j_gene: TRBJ1-1

CDR3aa: ASSLGGGNYGYT
v_gene: TRBV12-3/TRBV12-4
j_gene: TRBJ1-2

CDR3aa: ASSDLTLGETQY
v_gene: TRBV2
j_gene: TRBJ2-5

CDR3aa: SAEPGTGQETQY
v_gene: TRBV20-1
j_gene: TRBJ2-5

CDR3aa: SARETGTGIYGYT
v_gene: TRBV20-1
j_gene: TRBJ1-2

CDR3aa: ASSYRGEYGYT
v_gene: TRBV6-9
j_gene: TRBJ1-2

CDR3aa: ASTQGSGRYEQY
v_gene: TRBV19
j_gene: TRBJ2-7

CDR3aa: ASSLSTGNQPQH
v_gene: TRBV7-9
j_gene: TRBJ1-5

CDR3aa: ASSISTGFQETQY
v_gene: TRBV27
j_gene: TRBJ2-5

CDR3aa: ASSLVMAEETQY
v_gene: TRBV7-8
j_gene: TRBJ2-5

CDR3aa: SARDQPYEQY
v_gene: TRBV20-1
j_gene: TRBJ2-7

CDR3aa: ASGTSYEQY
v_gene: TRBV12-3/TRBV12-4
j_gene: TRBJ2-7

CDR3aa: ATLPSQGNTEAF
v_gene: TRBV6-1
j_gene: TRBJ1-1

CDR3aa: ASGVSDGEAF
v_gene: TRBV12-3/TRBV12-4
j_gene: TRBJ1-1

CDR3aa: ASSGLGLAGFYEQY
v_gene: TRBV6-1
j_gene: TRBJ2-7

CDR3aa: ASSPRQAVYEQY
v_gene: TRBV7-9
j_gene: TRBJ2-7